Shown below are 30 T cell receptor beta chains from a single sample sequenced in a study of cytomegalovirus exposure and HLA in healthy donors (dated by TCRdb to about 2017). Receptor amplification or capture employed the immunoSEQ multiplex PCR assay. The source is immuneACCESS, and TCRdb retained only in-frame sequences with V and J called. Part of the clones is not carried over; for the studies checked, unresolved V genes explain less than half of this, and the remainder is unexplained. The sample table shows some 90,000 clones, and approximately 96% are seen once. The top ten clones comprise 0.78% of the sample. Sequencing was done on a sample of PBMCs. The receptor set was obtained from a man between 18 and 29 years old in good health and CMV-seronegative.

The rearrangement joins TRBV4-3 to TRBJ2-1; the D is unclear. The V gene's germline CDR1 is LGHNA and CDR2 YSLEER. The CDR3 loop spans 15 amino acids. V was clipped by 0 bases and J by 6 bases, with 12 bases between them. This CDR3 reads CASSQEGAFPNEQFF. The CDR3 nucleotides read TGCGCCAGCAGCCAAGAAGGAGCTTTTCCCAATGAGCAGTTCTTC.

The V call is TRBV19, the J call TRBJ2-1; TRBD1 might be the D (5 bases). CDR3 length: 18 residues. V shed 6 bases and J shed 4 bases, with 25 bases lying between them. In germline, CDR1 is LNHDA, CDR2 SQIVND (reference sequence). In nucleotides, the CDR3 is TGTGCCAGTAGCCTTGATCCCCCTACAGGCTGGGGTTACAATGAGCAGTTCTTC. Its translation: CASSLDPPTGWGYNEQFF.

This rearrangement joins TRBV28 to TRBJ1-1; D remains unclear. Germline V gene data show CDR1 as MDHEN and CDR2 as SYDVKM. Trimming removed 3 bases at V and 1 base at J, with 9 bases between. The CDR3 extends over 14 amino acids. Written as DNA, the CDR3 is TGTGCCAGCAGTTTGAAGCGGGGGAACACTGAAGCTTTCTTT. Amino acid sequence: CASSLKRGNTEAFF.

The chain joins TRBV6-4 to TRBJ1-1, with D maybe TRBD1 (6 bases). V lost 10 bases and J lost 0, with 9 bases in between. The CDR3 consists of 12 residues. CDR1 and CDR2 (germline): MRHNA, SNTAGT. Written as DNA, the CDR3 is TGTGCCACCAGGGGCATGAACACTGAAGCTTTCTTT. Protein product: CATRGMNTEAFF.

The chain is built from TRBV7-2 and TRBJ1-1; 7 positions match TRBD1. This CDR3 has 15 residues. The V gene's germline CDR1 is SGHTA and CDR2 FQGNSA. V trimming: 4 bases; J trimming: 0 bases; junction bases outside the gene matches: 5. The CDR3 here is CASSSRQGMNTEAFF. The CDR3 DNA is TGTGCCAGCAGCTCCAGACAGGGTATGAACACTGAAGCTTTCTTT.

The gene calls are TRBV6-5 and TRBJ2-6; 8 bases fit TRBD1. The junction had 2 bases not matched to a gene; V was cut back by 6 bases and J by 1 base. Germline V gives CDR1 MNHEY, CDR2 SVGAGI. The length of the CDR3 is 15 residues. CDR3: CASRQGASGANVLTF. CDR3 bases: TGTGCCAGCAGGCAGGGGGCATCTGGGGCCAACGTCCTGACTTTC.

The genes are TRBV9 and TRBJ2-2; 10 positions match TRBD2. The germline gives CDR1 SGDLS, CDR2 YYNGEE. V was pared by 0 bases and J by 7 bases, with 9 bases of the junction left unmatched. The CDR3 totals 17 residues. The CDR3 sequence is CASSVAQAGGPGGELFF. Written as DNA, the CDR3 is TGTGCCAGCAGCGTAGCTCAAGCGGGAGGGCCCGGCGGGGAGCTGTTTTTT.

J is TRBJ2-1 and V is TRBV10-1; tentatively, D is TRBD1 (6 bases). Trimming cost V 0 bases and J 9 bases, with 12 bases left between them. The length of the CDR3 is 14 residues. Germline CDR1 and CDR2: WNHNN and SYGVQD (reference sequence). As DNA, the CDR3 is TGCGCCAGCAGTGAGTCCCCCAAGGGGGTTGAGCAGTTCTTC. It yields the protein CASSESPKGVEQFF.

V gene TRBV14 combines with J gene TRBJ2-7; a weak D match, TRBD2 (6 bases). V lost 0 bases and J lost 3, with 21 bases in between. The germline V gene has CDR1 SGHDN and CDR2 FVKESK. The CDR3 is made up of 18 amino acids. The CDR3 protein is CASSQEFSGTPPFYEQYV. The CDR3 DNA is TGTGCCAGCAGCCAAGAATTTTCCGGGACTCCTCCATTCTACGAGCAGTACGTC.

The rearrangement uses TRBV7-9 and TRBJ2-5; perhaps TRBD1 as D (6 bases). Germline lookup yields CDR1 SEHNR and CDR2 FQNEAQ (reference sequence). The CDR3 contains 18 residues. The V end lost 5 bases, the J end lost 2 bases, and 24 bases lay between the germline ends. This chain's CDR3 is CASSPRYTPTGVQETQYF. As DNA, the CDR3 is TGTGCCAGCAGCCCTCGATACACCCCGACAGGAGTGCAAGAGACCCAGTACTTC.

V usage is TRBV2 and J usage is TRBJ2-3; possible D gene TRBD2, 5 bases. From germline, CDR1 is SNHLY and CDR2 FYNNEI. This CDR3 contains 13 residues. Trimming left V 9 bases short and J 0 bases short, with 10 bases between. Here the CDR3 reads CARDYASTDTQYF. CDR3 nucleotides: TGTGCCAGAGACTACGCCAGCACAGATACGCAGTATTTT. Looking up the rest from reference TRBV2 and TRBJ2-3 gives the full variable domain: EPEVTQTPSHQVTQMGQEVILRCVPISNHLYFYWYRQILGQKVEFLVSFYNNEISEKSEIFDDQFSVERPDGSNFTLKIRSTKLEDSAMYFCARDYASTDTQYFGPGTRLTVL.

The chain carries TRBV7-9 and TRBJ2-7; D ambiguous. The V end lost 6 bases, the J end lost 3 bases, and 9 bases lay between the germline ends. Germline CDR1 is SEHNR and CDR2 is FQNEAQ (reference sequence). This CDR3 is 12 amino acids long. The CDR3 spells CASSLEVYEQYV. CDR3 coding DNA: TGTGCCAGCAGTCTTGAGGTCTACGAGCAGTACGTC.

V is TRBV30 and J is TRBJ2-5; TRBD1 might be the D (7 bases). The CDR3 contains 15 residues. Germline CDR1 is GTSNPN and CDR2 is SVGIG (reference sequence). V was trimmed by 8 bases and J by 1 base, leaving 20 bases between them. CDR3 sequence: CAGGRQGNFQETQYF. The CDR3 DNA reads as TGTGCCGGGGGGAGACAGGGTAACTTCCAAGAGACCCAGTACTTC.

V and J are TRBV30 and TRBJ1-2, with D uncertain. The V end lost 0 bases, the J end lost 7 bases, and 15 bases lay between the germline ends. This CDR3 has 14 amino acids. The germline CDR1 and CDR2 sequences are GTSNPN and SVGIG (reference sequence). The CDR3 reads CAWSVLQRTSGYTF. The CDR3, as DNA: TGTGCCTGGAGTGTATTGCAGCGGACCAGTGGCTACACCTTC. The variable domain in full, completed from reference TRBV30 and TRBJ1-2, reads SQTIHQWPATLVQPVGSPLSLECTVEGTSNPNLYWYRQAAGRGLQLLFYSVGIGQISSEVPQNLSASRPQDRQFILSSKKLLLSDSGFYLCAWSVLQRTSGYTFGSGTRLTVV.

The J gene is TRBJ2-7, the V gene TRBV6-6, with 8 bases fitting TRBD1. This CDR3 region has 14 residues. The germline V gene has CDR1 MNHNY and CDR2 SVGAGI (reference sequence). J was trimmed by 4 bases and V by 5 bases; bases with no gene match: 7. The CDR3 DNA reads TGTGCCAGCAGTGGAGGGACAGGAGGGTACGAGCAGTACGTC. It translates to CASSGGTGGYEQYV.

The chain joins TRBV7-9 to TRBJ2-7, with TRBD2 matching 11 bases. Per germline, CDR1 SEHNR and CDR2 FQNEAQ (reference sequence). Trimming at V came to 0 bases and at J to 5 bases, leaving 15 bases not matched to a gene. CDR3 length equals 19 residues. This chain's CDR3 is CASSLAGLAGGFAPHEQYV. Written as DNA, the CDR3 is TGTGCCAGCAGCTTAGCGGGGCTAGCGGGAGGCTTCGCCCCTCACGAGCAGTACGTC.

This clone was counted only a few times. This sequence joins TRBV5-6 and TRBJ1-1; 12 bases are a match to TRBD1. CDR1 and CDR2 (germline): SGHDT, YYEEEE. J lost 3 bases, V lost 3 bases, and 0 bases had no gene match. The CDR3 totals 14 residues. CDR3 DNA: TGTGCCAGCAGCTGGGACAGGGGGCACACTGAAGCTTTCTTT. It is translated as CASSWDRGHTEAFF.

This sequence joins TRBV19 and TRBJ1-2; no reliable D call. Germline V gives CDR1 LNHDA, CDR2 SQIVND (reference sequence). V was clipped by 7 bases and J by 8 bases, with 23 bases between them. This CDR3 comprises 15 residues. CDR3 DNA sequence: TGTGCCAGTATCCTACGTCAAGGCGGATCGATAGGCTACACCTTC. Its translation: CASILRQGGSIGYTF.

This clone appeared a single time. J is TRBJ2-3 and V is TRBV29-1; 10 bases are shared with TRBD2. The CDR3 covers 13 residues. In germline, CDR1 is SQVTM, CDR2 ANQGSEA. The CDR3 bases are TGCAGAGCGGGAGGGCCCTCGACAGATACGCAGTATTTT. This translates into CRAGGPSTDTQYF.

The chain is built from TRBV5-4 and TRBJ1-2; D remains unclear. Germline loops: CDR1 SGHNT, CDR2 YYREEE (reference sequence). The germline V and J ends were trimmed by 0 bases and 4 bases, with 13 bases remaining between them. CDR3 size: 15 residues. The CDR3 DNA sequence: TGTGCCAGCAGCTTGGATCGGGAAAGGAGCTATGGCTACACCTTC. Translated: CASSLDRERSYGYTF.

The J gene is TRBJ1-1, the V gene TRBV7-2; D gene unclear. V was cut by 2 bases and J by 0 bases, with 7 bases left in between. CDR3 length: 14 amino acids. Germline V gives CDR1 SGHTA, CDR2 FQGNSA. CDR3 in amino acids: CASSLYGVNTEAFF. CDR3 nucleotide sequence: TGTGCCAGCAGCTTATACGGGGTGAACACTGAAGCTTTCTTT.

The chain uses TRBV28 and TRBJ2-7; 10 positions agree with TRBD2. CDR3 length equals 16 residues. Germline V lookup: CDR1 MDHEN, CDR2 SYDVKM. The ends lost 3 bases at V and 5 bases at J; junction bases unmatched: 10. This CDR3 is CASSLALAGVTHEQYF. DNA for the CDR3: TGTGCCAGCAGTTTGGCCCTAGCGGGAGTAACCCACGAGCAGTACTTC.

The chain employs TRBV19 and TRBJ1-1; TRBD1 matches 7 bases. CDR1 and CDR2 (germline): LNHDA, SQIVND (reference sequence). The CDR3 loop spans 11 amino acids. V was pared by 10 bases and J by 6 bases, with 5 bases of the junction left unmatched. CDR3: CATLQGPEAFF. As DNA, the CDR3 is TGTGCCACGTTACAGGGGCCTGAAGCTTTCTTT.

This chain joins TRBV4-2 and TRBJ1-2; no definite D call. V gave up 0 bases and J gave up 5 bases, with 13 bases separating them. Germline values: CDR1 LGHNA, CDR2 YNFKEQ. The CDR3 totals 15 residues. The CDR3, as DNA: TGTGCCAGCAGCCAAGATTTTGGCGGGCAGTATGGCTACACCTTC. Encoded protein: CASSQDFGGQYGYTF.

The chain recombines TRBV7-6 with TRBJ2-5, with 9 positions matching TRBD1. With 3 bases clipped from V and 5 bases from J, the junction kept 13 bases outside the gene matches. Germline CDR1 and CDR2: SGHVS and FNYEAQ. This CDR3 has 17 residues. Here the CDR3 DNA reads TGTGCCAGCAGCTTCTCTCCAGGACAGGGGCGGCGGGAGACCCAGTACTTC. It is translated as CASSFSPGQGRRETQYF.

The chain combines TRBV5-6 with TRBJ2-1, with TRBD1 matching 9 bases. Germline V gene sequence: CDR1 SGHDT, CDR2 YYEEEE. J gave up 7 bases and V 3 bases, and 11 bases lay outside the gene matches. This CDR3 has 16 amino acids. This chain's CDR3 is CASSYANRGRNNEQFF. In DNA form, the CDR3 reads TGTGCCAGCAGCTACGCAAACAGGGGGCGGAATAATGAGCAGTTCTTC.

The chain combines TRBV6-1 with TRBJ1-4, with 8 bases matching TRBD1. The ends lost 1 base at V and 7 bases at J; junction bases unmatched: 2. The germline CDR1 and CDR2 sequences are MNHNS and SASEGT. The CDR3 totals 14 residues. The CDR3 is CASSEGQGFEKLFF. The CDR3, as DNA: TGTGCCAGCAGTGAAGGACAGGGGTTTGAAAAACTGTTTTTT.

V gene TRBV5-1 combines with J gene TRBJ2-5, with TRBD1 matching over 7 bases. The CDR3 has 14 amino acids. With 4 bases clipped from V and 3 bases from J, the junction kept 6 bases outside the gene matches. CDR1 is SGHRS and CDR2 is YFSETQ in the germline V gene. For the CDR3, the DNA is TGCGCCAGCAGCCAAGGGACAGTAAAAGAGACCCAGTACTTC. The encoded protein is CASSQGTVKETQYF.

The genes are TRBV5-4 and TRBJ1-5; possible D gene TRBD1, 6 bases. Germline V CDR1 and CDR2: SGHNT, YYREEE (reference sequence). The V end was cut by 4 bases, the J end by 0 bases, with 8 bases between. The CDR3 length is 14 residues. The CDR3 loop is CASSRGGSNQPQHF. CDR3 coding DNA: TGTGCCAGCAGCCGAGGGGGTAGCAATCAGCCCCAGCATTTT.

The chain's CDR3 is CAISGILRGPFTEAFF. The CDR3 region has the DNA TGTGCCATCAGTGGGATACTCAGGGGGCCTTTCACTGAAGCTTTCTTT. The chain is built from TRBV10-3 and TRBJ1-1, with TRBD1 identical over 8 bases. This CDR3 is built from 16 residues. Germline V gives CDR1 ENHRY, CDR2 SYGVKD. The trim removed 4 bases at V and 4 bases at J, leaving 11 bases unmatched.